This TCR beta chain appears in the sequencing data of a study of cytomegalovirus exposure and HLA in healthy donors. It was the roughly 110-subject validation cohort, separate from the 666-subject first cohort, to which the donors belonged. Measured with immunoSEQ multiplex PCR; TCRdb has only the in-frame clones, and not every one. The top ten clones hold roughly 9.4% of a sample with about 140,000 clones, around 87% of them seen once. The V and J ends lost 10 bases and 3 bases respectively, with 11 bases between them. Germline lookup yields CDR1 SGHRS and CDR2 YFSETQ. CDR3 length: 12 residues. Sequenced sample: PBMCs. The rearrangement uses TRBV5-1 and TRBJ2-1; possibly TRBD1 for D (6 bases). The TCR comes from a young man in good health and CMV-seropositive. The CDR3 is CACRDNYNEQFF. The CDR3 nucleotides are TGCGCCTGCCGGGACAACTACAATGAGCAGTTCTTC.